The 18 T cell receptor beta chains presented below share a single source sample, sequenced in a study of T cells in Graves' hyperthyroidism and ophthalmopathy (dated by TCRdb to between 2018 and 2021). The protocol used for the library was multiplex PCR. TCRdb shows the sequencer as Illumina HiSeq 2000. The TCR beta CDR3 regions were amplified from the RNA transcripts. A first-round RT-PCR of the TCR CDR3 used the HTBI primer set with the Qiagen OneStep RT-PCR kit. Starting from the raw public reads, TCRdb applied fastp trimming at Q25, assembled clones with MiXCR and retained in-frame beta chains. Identical CDR3 proteins give one entry, which carries the most common genes and DNA. Present in this sample are over 500,000 distinct CDR3 sequences, approximately 17% of which were seen just once. The ten largest clones represent around 17% of the sample. The sample was blood. The receptor source for this set is a woman younger than 35 with Graves' ophthalmopathy.

At least ten counts were recorded for this clonotype. The gene calls are TRBV19 and TRBJ2-1, with a weak D call TRBD2 (5 bases). The V gene lost 2 bases and the J gene lost 1 base, with 9 bases spanning the gap. This CDR3 spans 15 amino acids. The V gene's germline CDR1 is LNHDA and CDR2 SQIVND (reference sequence). CDR3 coding DNA: TGTGCCAGTAGTATACTCCTAGCTTCCTACAATGAGCAGTTCTTC. It codes for CASSILLASYNEQFF.

In DNA form, the CDR3 reads TGCAGTGCTCCCAGGGGACGCGGCACGTATGGCTACACCTTC. Translation gives CSAPRGRGTYGYTF. The V and J genes are TRBV20-1 and TRBJ1-2, with D perhaps matching TRBD1 (6 bases). Trimming took off 5 bases at V and 5 bases at J, with 18 bases between the two ends. CDR1 and CDR2 from the germline V gene are DFQATT and SNEGSKA (reference sequence). CDR3 size: 14 residues.

This clonotype was seen only a few times. V usage is TRBV9 and J usage is TRBJ2-2; possible D gene TRBD1, 6 bases. This CDR3 is 18 amino acids long. V lost 3 bases, J lost 1 base, and 19 bases lay in between. The V gene's germline CDR1 is SGDLS and CDR2 YYNGEE. The CDR3 is CASSERLTGTQNTGELFF. CDR3 DNA: TGTGCCAGCAGCGAACGTTTGACCGGGACACAGAACACCGGGGAGCTGTTTTTT.

At least ten counts were recorded for this clonotype. V usage is TRBV27 and J usage is TRBJ1-3; D is unresolved. Trimming pared 4 bases from V and 0 bases from J, leaving 13 bases between. Germline values: CDR1 MNHEY, CDR2 SMNVEV (reference sequence). There are 16 residues in the CDR3. The CDR3 is CASSYSGTLSGNTIYF. The CDR3 nucleotides are TGTGCCAGCAGTTACTCTGGCACTCTCTCTGGAAACACCATATATTTT.

This clonotype came up many times. The J gene is TRBJ1-5, the V gene TRBV27, with TRBD1 matching over 7 bases. There are 14 residues in the CDR3. Germline trimming cut 6 bases from V and 4 bases from J; bases unmatched to any gene: 6. Germline loops: CDR1 MNHEY, CDR2 SMNVEV (reference sequence). In DNA, the CDR3 is TGTGCCAGCAGCCCCACAGGGGCTAATCAGCCCCAGCATTTT. Residues: CASSPTGANQPQHF.

The rearrangement links TRBV9 to TRBJ2-7; maybe TRBD1 (6 bases). There are 14 residues in the CDR3. V was clipped by 3 bases and J by 2 bases, with 12 bases between them. Germline V gene sequence: CDR1 SGDLS, CDR2 YYNGEE. The CDR3 DNA sequence: TGTGCCAGCAGCGCGGCAGGGGACCCCTACGAGCAGTACTTC. Its protein is CASSAAGDPYEQYF.

A single count supports this clonotype. One end of the junction fails to match germline, which may point to a read error. This chain links TRBV15 with TRBJ2-1; 12 bases line up with TRBD2. Germline V CDR1 and CDR2: LNHNV, YYDKDF (reference sequence). The CDR3 is 16 amino acids. The CDR3 region is CTTSRDPGTSGPEQFF. CDR3 DNA: TGTACCACCAGCAGAGATCCGGGGACTAGCGGGCCAGAGCAGTTCTTC. The entire variable domain, with the rest obtained from reference TRBV15 and TRBJ2-1, is as follows: DAMVIQNPRYQVTQFGKPVTLSCSQTLNHNVMYWYQQKSSQAPKLLFHYYDKDFNNEADTPDNFQSRRPNTSFCFLDIRSPGLGDTAMYLCTTSRDPGTSGPEQFFGPGTRLTVL.

This clonotype was counted ten times or more. The genes are TRBV7-9 and TRBJ2-5, with TRBD2 as a possible D gene (5 bases). Germline CDR1 and CDR2: SEHNR and FQNEAQ (reference sequence). The CDR3 sequence is 14 residues long. Between the trimmed V and J ends, which lost 4 bases and 5 bases, there was a span of 14 bases. Here the CDR3 reads CASSSVGLGETQYF. The DNA for the CDR3 is TGTGCCAGCAGCTCCGTTGGACTGGGGGAGACCCAGTACTTC.

This clonotype was detected many times. The chain recombines TRBV6-1 with TRBJ2-7, with D possibly matching TRBD2 (7 bases). The length of the CDR3 is 16 residues. The germline V gene encodes CDR1 MNHNS and CDR2 SASEGT. The V end was cut by 0 bases, the J end by 2 bases, with 14 bases between. The DNA of the CDR3 is TGTGCCAGCAGTGAAGCCCGAGGGGGGGGGACCTACGAGCAGTACTTC. It codes for CASSEARGGGTYEQYF.

There are a few counts of this clonotype. V usage is TRBV24-1 and J usage is TRBJ2-1; the match to TRBD2 covers 14 bases. The CDR3 sequence is 18 residues long. V dropped 4 bases and J dropped 1; count of bases not matched to a gene: 5. In germline, CDR1 is KGHDR, CDR2 SFDVKD. The CDR3 coding sequence is TGTGCCACCAGTGACCTGACTAGCGGGAGGGAGTCCTACAATGAGCAGTTCTTC. Protein product: CATSDLTSGRESYNEQFF.

This clonotype was seen many times. CDR3 sequence (DNA): TGTGCCAGCAGGAAGACTAGCGGGGCTTACAATGAGCAGTTCTTC. Amino acids: CASRKTSGAYNEQFF. This rearrangement joins TRBV12-3 or TRBV12-4 to TRBJ2-1, with 11 positions matching TRBD2. There are 15 residues in the CDR3. V lost 6 bases, J lost 4 bases, and 5 bases stayed unmatched.

In its sample, this clonotype was seen a few times. The gene calls are TRBV6-2 or TRBV6-3 and TRBJ1-1; maybe TRBD1 (5 bases). V was cut by 6 bases and J by 11 bases, with 16 bases left in between. The length of the CDR3 is 12 residues. Germline values: CDR1 MNHEY, CDR2 SVGEGT. The CDR3: CASRYRSGEAFF. CDR3 coding DNA: TGTGCCAGCAGATACAGGAGCGGGGAGGCTTTCTTT.

This clonotype has a handful of counts. The J gene is TRBJ1-1, the V gene TRBV6-1; no definite D call. CDR3 length: 15 amino acids. V lost 4 bases, J lost 3 bases, and 15 bases lay in between. CDR1 is MNHNS, CDR2 SASEGT, per germline. Here the CDR3 DNA reads TGTGCCAGCAGTGTGTCGCACCTTGGGGACACTGAAGCTTTCTTT. Amino acids: CASSVSHLGDTEAFF.

There are a few counts of this clonotype. The V gene is TRBV11-1, the J gene TRBJ1-3; a weak D match, TRBD1 (5 bases). The CDR3 has 16 amino acids. Trimming stripped 4 bases from V and 4 bases from J, with 17 bases between. CDR1 and CDR2 (germline): SGHAT, FQDESV (reference sequence). CDR3 nucleotides: TGTGCCAGCAGCTCACCGGGGGAGTTCCGAGGAAACACCATATATTTT. It encodes CASSSPGEFRGNTIYF.

The chain is built from TRBV11-3 and TRBJ1-3; TRBD1 agrees at 10 bases. CDR1 is SGHNT, CDR2 YENEEA, per germline. This CDR3 has 14 amino acids. The J segment lost 4 bases and the V segment lost 6 bases, leaving 3 bases of the junction unmatched. The CDR3, as DNA: TGTGCCAGCAGACGACAGGGGGCGGGAAACACCATATATTTT. It yields the protein CASRRQGAGNTIYF.

This clonotype turned up a few times. V and J are TRBV20-1 and TRBJ2-3; D gene ambiguous. V gave up 6 bases and J gave up 1 base, with 11 bases separating them. Germline V gene sequence: CDR1 DFQATT, CDR2 SNEGSKA (reference sequence). The CDR3 length is 13 residues. Here the CDR3 reads CSAPETGTDTQYF. DNA for the CDR3: TGCAGTGCGCCGGAGACTGGCACAGATACGCAGTATTTT.

This clonotype was observed at least ten times. This rearrangement joins TRBV27 to TRBJ1-1; no clear D gene. Germline V gene data show CDR1 as MNHEY and CDR2 as SMNVEV (reference sequence). V was clipped by 5 bases and J by 5 bases, with 6 bases between them. The CDR3 spans 11 residues. In DNA, the CDR3 is TGTGCCAGCAGTATTGGGACTGAAGCTTTCTTT. Translation gives CASSIGTEAFF.

This clonotype was seen a few times. The rearrangement links TRBV6-1 to TRBJ1-2, with D hard to call. The CDR3 spans 14 residues. V dropped 3 bases and J dropped 4 bases, with 12 bases sitting between them. Germline V gene data show CDR1 as MNHNS and CDR2 as SASEGT. The CDR3 is CASSDALEFYGYTF. DNA for the CDR3: TGTGCCAGCAGTGATGCCCTAGAGTTCTATGGCTACACCTTC.